This T cell receptor beta chain is from a study of blood T cell repertoires in COVID-19. The age range of participants was about 18 to 95 years, with residence in about 25 US areas. This clone has more than one count but fewer than ten. Original processing methods: Reference gene primer amplification gave nucleated cell count estimates. TCRdb's table, derived via immunoSEQ multiplex PCR, lists solely in-frame clones and lacks some. Clone size and V and J calls were adopted from that table, with D and trimming inferred from the DNA. There are 350,000 to 450,000 clones in the sample; approximately 89% occur only once, and roughly 0.9% lies in the top ten. Trimming removed 4 bases from V and 0 bases from J; junction bases left unmatched: 15. CDR3 length equals 19 residues. The germline CDR1 and CDR2 sequences are SGHRS and YFSETQ.

The specimen was PBMCs or T cells enriched from blood (not recorded which). V is TRBV5-1 and J is TRBJ2-3; 9 nucleotides line up with TRBD2. The sequence derives from a woman in her thirties or forties who had been exposed to COVID-19. CDR3 sequence: CASSPTAISGGGSTDTQYF. CDR3 nucleotide sequence: TGCGCCAGCAGCCCCACGGCAATTAGCGGGGGAGGAAGCACAGATACGCAGTATTTT.